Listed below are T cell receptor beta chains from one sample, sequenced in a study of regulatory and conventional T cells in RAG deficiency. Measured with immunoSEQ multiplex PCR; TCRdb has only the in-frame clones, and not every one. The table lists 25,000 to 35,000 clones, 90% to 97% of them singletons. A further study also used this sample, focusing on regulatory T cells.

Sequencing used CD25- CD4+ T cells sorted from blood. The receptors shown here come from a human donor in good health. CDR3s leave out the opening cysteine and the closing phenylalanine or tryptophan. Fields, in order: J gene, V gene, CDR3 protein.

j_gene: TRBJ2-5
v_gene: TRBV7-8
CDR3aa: ASSLRTVQETQY

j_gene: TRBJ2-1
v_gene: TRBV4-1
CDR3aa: ASSQVGWAGGHNEQF

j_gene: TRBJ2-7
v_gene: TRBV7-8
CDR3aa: ASSFRGAYYEQY

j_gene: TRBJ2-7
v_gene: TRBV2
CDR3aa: ASTQRGQSSYEQY

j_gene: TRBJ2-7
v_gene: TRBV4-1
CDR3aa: ASSQRGLASYEQY

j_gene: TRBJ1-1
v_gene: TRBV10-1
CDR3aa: ASSEIPGQTEAF

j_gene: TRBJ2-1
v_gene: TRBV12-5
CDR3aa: ASGPPLGTGGYNEQF

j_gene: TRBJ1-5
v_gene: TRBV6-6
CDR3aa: ASTIQGSNQPQH

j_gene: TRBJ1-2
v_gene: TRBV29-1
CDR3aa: SVWGTGKSDGYT

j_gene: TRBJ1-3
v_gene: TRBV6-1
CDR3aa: ASSGGSGNTIY

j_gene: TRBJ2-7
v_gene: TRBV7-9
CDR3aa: ASSLSPGVDEQY

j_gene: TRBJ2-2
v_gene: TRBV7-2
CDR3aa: ASSLTAGWTGELF

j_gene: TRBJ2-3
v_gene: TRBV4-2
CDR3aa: ASSQASGGQGDTQY

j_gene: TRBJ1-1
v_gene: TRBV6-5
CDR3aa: ASSYVGQGNTEAF

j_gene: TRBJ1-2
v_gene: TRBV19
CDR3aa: ASSIRDRGGYT

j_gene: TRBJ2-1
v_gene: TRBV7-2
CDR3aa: ASSLGPGTNNEQF

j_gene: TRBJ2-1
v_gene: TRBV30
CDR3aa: AWSALAAYNEQF

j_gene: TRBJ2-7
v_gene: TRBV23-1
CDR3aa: ASSPDGEAYEQY

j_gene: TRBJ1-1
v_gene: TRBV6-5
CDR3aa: ASSSDGTQTQAF

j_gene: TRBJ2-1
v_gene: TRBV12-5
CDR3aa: ASGLVPERPDEQF

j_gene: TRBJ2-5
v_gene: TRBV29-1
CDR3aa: SARLLGGEQETQY

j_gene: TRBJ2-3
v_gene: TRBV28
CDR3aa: ASSQLDFLRADTQY

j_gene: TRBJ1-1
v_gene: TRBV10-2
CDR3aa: ASIFRDRGRNTEAF

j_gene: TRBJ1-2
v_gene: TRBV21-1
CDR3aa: ASSKQGLFGYT

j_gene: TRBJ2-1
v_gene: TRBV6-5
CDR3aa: ASSVTRDSEQF

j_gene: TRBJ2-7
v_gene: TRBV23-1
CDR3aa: ASTQQGRTYEQY

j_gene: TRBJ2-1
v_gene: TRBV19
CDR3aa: ASSMGARGFYNEQF

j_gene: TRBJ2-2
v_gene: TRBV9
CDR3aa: ASSARAENTGELF

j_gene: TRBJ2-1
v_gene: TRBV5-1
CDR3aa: ASSLVGGFSYNEQF

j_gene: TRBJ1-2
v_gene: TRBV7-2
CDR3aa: ASSLGQGKNYGYT

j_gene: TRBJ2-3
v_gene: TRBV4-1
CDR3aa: ASSQGGLAGAQY

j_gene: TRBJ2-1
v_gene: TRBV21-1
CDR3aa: ASSKCGRRDRGYNEQF

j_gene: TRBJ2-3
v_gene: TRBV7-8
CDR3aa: ASSLRQLAVNTDTQY

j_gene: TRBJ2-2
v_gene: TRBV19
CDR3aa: ASSTYTGELF

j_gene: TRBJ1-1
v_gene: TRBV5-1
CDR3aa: ASSPRTGSAIEAF

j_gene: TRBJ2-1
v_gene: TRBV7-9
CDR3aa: ASSLHRVGNNEQF

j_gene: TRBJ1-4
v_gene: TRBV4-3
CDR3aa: ASSQDGRGGELF

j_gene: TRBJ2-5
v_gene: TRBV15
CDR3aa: ATSRRAIAGGSVGETQY

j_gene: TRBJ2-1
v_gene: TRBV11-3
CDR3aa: ASSPTGTGENEQF

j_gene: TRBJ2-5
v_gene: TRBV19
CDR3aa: ASSITSENLGETQY

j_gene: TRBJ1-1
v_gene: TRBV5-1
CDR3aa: ASSLFPSGTGWGNTEAF

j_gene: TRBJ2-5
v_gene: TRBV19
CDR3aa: ASSIPYQETQY

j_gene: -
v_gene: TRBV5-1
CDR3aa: ASSLVGALGAREGNEQF

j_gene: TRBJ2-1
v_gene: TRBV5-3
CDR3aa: ARSYSGRADWDEQF

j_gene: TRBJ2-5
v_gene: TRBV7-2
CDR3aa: ASSSPGQGAGETQY

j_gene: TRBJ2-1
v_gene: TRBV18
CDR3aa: ASSPAGTPFGNEQF

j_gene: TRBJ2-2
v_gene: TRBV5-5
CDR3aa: ASSETGSGPNTGELF

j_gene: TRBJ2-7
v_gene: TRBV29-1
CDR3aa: SVEERGGVGYEQY

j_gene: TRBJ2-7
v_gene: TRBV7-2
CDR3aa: ASSNRLAGTYEQY

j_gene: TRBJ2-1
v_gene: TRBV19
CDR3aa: ASSMAGRAGGGNEQF

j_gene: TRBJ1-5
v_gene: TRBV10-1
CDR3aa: ASAPGGVGQPQH

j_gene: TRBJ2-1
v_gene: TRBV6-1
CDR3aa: ASSGTGTRYEQF

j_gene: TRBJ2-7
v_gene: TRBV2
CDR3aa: ASRRLAGREQY